These 14 T cell receptor beta chains came from one sample sequenced in a study of T cell repertoires in cytomegalovirus infection. Using its own MiXCR run on the reads, TCRdb lists one record per CDR3 protein. The repertoire has under 200,000 distinct CDR3 sequences, about a tenth of them found once; the top ten carry about 4.6%. The sequencing input was PBMCs. These receptors all stem from a human donor in good health (CMV status not recorded). Some clones in this sample may be carry-over from other donors' samples.

This clonotype came up many times. The gene calls are TRBV6-2 or TRBV6-3 and TRBJ2-7; D is perhaps TRBD2 (7 bases). Trimming left V 2 bases short and J 0 bases short, with 17 bases between. The germline V gene has CDR1 MNHEY and CDR2 SVGEGT. The CDR3 covers 17 residues. The CDR3 bases are TGTGCCAGCAGTTACCCCCAGGGGCGGGGGAGCTCCTACGAGCAGTACTTC. Its translation is CASSYPQGRGSSYEQYF.

Ten or more counts support this clonotype. The V call is TRBV7-2, the J call TRBJ1-3; D unresolved. Germline CDR1 and CDR2: SGHTA and FQGNSA. V dropped 1 base and J dropped 2 bases, with 9 bases sitting between them. CDR3 length equals 15 residues. CDR3 region: CASSLDAHPGNTIYF. The CDR3 coding sequence is TGTGCCAGCAGCTTAGATGCACACCCTGGAAACACCATATATTTT.

This clonotype was seen ten or more times. The chain links TRBV29-1 to TRBJ1-2, with no clear D. Germline V gene lookup returns CDR1 SQVTM and CDR2 ANQGSEA. V shed 0 bases and J shed 0 bases, with 8 bases lying between them. This CDR3 has 14 residues. The CDR3 DNA reads as TGCAGCGTTGAAGACCCCGGTACTAACTATGGCTACACCTTC. Translation gives CSVEDPGTNYGYTF.

In its sample, this clonotype was seen many times. The chain is built from TRBV28 and TRBJ1-5; TRBD1 matches at 9 bases. Germline CDR1 MDHEN, CDR2 SYDVKM. This CDR3 has 15 residues. Losses at the gene ends were 3 bases for V and 3 bases for J; bases not matched to a gene: 3. CDR3 sequence (DNA): TGTGCCAGCAGTTTCCGACAGGGGGTCAATCAGCCCCAGCATTTT. Protein: CASSFRQGVNQPQHF.

This clonotype showed up many times. V usage is TRBV7-2 and J usage is TRBJ1-2; no firm D call. The ends were cut back, 4 bases at V and 5 bases at J, with 5 bases in the middle. Germline-derived CDR1 and CDR2 are SGHTA and FQGNSA. The CDR3 sequence is 11 residues long. The CDR3: CASSWKYGYTF. The CDR3 DNA sequence: TGTGCCAGCAGCTGGAAGTATGGCTACACCTTC.

At least ten counts were recorded for this clonotype. This sequence joins TRBV6-6 and TRBJ1-5; D is perhaps TRBD1 (5 bases). Trimming pared 2 bases from V and 5 bases from J, leaving 13 bases between. The CDR3 is made up of 15 amino acids. The germline V gene has CDR1 MNHNY and CDR2 SVGAGI (reference sequence). Written as DNA, the CDR3 is TGTGCCAGCAGTTACACCCCAGTGGGGCATCAGCCCCAGCATTTT. It yields the protein CASSYTPVGHQPQHF.

This sequence joins TRBV23-1 and TRBJ2-7, with TRBD1 identical over 9 bases. TRBV23-1 is an open reading frame, and its role is uncertain. The CDR3 is 15 residues long. Trimming at V came to 6 bases and at J to 2 bases, leaving 8 bases not matched to a gene. Here the CDR3 reads CASRCRDRVTYEQYF. In DNA, the CDR3 is TGCGCCAGCAGATGTCGGGACAGGGTGACCTACGAGCAGTACTTC.

This clonotype has more than one count but fewer than ten. V usage is TRBV29-1 and J usage is TRBJ1-1; 8 bases are shared with TRBD1. Trimming at V came to 4 bases and at J to 1 base, leaving 8 bases not matched to a gene. CDR1 SQVTM and CDR2 ANQGSEA come from the germline V gene. This CDR3 has 15 amino acids. For the CDR3, the DNA is TGCAGCGTTGTTGGCGGGACAGGCGGGAACACTGAAGCTTTCTTT. Translated: CSVVGGTGGNTEAFF.

In regard to this clonotype: One end of the junction does not line up with germline, which may come from a read error. The gene calls are TRBV5-5 and TRBJ1-1; unclear D gene. Germline loops: CDR1 SGHKS, CDR2 YYEKEE (reference sequence). The CDR3 spans 11 residues. Here the CDR3 reads CTSSFSTEAFF. The CDR3 DNA follows: TGTACCAGCAGCTTTTCGACTGAAGCTTTCTTT.

This clonotype has just a few counts. The V gene is TRBV28, the J gene TRBJ1-4; TRBD1 might be the D (5 bases). The CDR3 has 14 residues. Trimming removed 6 bases from V and 8 bases from J, with 16 bases in between. Germline CDR1 MDHEN, CDR2 SYDVKM. The CDR3 reads CASSPGLGLEKLFF. The DNA of the CDR3 is TGTGCCAGCAGCCCCGGATTGGGGCTGGAAAAACTGTTTTTT. Full variable domain (remainder filled in from reference TRBV28 and TRBJ1-4): DVKVTQSSRYLVKRTGEKVFLECVQDMDHENMFWYRQDPGLGLRLIYFSYDVKMKEKGDIPEGYSVSREKKERFSLILESASTNQTSMYLCASSPGLGLEKLFFGSGTQLSVL.

J is TRBJ2-7 and V is TRBV5-5; 10 bases map to TRBD1. J gave up 2 bases and V 0 bases, and 2 bases lay outside the gene matches. This CDR3 contains 15 residues. From germline, CDR1 is SGHKS and CDR2 YYEKEE (reference sequence). The CDR3 coding sequence is TGTGCCAGCAGCTTGGAAGGGACAGGGGCCTACGAGCAGTACTTC. Its protein product is CASSLEGTGAYEQYF. The whole variable domain, filled in from reference TRBV5-5 and TRBJ2-7, reads DAGVTQSPTHLIKTRGQQVTLRCSPISGHKSVSWYQQVLGQGPQFIFQYYEKEERGRGNFPDRFSARQFPNYSSELNVNALLLGDSALYLCASSLEGTGAYEQYFGPGTRLTVT.

This clonotype was seen a handful of times. This chain joins TRBV6-6 and TRBJ2-6; no definite D call. The V and J ends lost 11 bases and 0 bases respectively, with 5 bases between them. The germline V gene has CDR1 MNHNY and CDR2 SVGAGI (reference sequence). The CDR3 spans 12 residues. CDR3 in amino acids: CACFSGANVLTF. The CDR3 DNA is TGTGCCTGTTTCTCTGGGGCCAACGTCCTGACTTTC.

The chain employs TRBV4-3 and TRBJ1-2; D gene unclear. Germline-derived CDR1 and CDR2 are LGHNA and YSLEER. The CDR3 sequence is 15 residues long. V was shortened by 4 bases and J by 0 bases, with 12 bases between the two germline ends. The CDR3, as DNA: TGCGCCAGCAGCCCGTCCGGGCCGACTAACTATGGCTACACCTTC. Amino acid sequence: CASSPSGPTNYGYTF.

Ten or more counts support this clonotype. This rearrangement joins TRBV28 to TRBJ2-3; a weak D match, TRBD2 (6 bases). The V end was cut by 7 bases, the J end by 2 bases, with 10 bases between. CDR3 size: 13 residues. Looked up from germline, CDR1 is MDHEN and CDR2 is SYDVKM. CDR3 bases: TGTGCCAGCAACGGGGGTTACACAGATACGCAGTATTTT. It codes for CASNGGYTDTQYF. The full variable domain, with the rest looked up from reference TRBV28 and TRBJ2-3, is DVKVTQSSRYLVKRTGEKVFLECVQDMDHENMFWYRQDPGLGLRLIYFSYDVKMKEKGDIPEGYSVSREKKERFSLILESASTNQTSMYLCASNGGYTDTQYFGPGTRLTVL.